The entry that follows covers one T cell receptor (beta chain) sequence. The table lists this clonotype with many counts. The antigen it recognizes is unknown. Within one base of it there is no much larger clone, and no base qualities were kept. Stable Graves' hyperthyroidism was defined as no progression to ophthalmopathy during 18 months of follow-up. The hyperthyroidism patients were between 18 and 65 years old and newly diagnosed, with a disease duration of less than 2 months. The study excluded patients with uncontrolled infections, other autoimmune diseases, pregnancy or lactation. Diagnoses relied on clinical symptoms, serum thyroxine and TRAb, thyroid ultrasound and orbital computed tomography. Ficoll-Paque density gradient centrifugation was used to isolate PBMCs from about 10 ml of fresh peripheral blood. Total RNA was extracted with Trizol reagent, and quality was checked on an Agilent 2100 Bioanalyzer.

The TCR beta CDR3 regions were amplified from the RNA transcripts. The TCR CDR3 was subjected to a first round of RT-PCR using the HTBI primer set and the Qiagen OneStep RT-PCR kit. Libraries were constructed in a second round of multiplex PCR, after which size selection and purification were carried out. Sequencing of the libraries was done on an Illumina HiSeq2000 using paired-end 100 bp reads. From the authors' description of their analysis: SOAPnuke was used to process the raw data, with reads discarded if the reads contained adapters or uncalled bases, had a mean Phred below 15, or lacked an exact constant-primer or identifier match. COPE v1.2.5 was used to merge high-quality paired reads, and clonotypes were defined as unique nucleotide sequences. MiTCR v1.1 was used to align clonotypes to the IMGT TRBV, TRBD and TRBJ reference segments. The analysis included only V-J combinations with a frequency above 0.0001, which together covered more than 99% of the repertoires. The TCS score was defined as F50 (clonal expansion) divided by E x V (chaos), with BLOSUM62-based TCRdist calculated between CDR3 peptides within each V-J. Welch's t-statistics and random forest reduced 514 V-J features to about 13, which were used in a naive Bayes classifier (R e1071). TCRdb itself trimmed the public reads at Q25 with fastp, ran MiXCR and retained productive beta chains. Here each entry gathers all rows of one CDR3 protein and keeps the most common genes and DNA. Here the V and J calls rest on TCRdb's processing, not on the authors' analysis. Present in this sample are about 200,000 distinct CDR3 sequences, 15% to 20% of which were seen just once. Approximately 50% of the sample is in the top ten clones.

The entry originates in a study of T cells in Graves' hyperthyroidism and ophthalmopathy (dated by TCRdb to about 2019). Study-level background: Peripheral blood samples were taken at initial diagnosis, before any treatment was given. To identify TCR V-J signatures that set the groups apart, the researchers used a discovery cohort of about a hundred patients, made up of roughly 40 with Graves' ophthalmopathy and about 55 with stable Graves' hyperthyroidism. An independent validation cohort of 18 to 20 hyperthyroidism patients and 17 patients who later progressed to ophthalmopathy tested prospective prediction of ophthalmopathy. The 100 discovery patients were randomly divided into training and test sets at a 7:3 ratio. In addition, the study compared T-cell repertoires in thyroid tissue and in blood from roughly six Graves' hyperthyroidism patients. After sampling, hyperthyroidism patients received methimazole starting at 30 mg daily, and ophthalmopathy patients received high-dose intravenous methylprednisolone. According to the paper, TCR Vbeta CDR3 sequencing was carried out on 135 peripheral blood samples, which came from over 40 ophthalmopathy, approximately 72 hyperthyroidism and approximately 17 progressor patients. Study-wide conclusions, independent of this receptor: During validation, the model predicted progression to ophthalmopathy a median of approximately 7 months ahead of onset, with roughly 65% sensitivity and roughly 75% specificity. Most expanded thyroid clonotypes (frequency above 0.001) were also detected in blood, suggesting blood repertoires may reflect thyroid immune responses. In cross-validation, a model built on a 13 V-J signature told ophthalmopathy apart from stable hyperthyroidism with less than 90% sensitivity and approximately 84% specificity, and in testing the same model reached 80%/75%. No statistical method was used to fix the sample size in advance, and group allocation was not hidden from the investigators.

From the germline V gene (reference sequence), CDR1 is DFQATT and CDR2 is SNEGSKA. For this chain, trimming is 2 bases at the V end and 5 bases at the J end, and the number of junction bases without a gene match is 6. The CDR3 measures 15 amino acids from cysteine to phenylalanine. Kept here is only the CDR3 DNA, which spans 45 bases and is read in frame from base 1. The V gene is TRBV20-1 and the J gene is TRBJ2-3; TRBD2 lines up with 11 middle nucleotides. This TCR was sampled from a man aged 50-60 years with Graves' hyperthyroidism. Sequencing input: blood. The DNA reads as follows: TGCAGTGCTAGACTAGCGGGAGGAGGGGGAGATACGCAGTATTTT. This translates into CSARLAGGGGDTQYF.